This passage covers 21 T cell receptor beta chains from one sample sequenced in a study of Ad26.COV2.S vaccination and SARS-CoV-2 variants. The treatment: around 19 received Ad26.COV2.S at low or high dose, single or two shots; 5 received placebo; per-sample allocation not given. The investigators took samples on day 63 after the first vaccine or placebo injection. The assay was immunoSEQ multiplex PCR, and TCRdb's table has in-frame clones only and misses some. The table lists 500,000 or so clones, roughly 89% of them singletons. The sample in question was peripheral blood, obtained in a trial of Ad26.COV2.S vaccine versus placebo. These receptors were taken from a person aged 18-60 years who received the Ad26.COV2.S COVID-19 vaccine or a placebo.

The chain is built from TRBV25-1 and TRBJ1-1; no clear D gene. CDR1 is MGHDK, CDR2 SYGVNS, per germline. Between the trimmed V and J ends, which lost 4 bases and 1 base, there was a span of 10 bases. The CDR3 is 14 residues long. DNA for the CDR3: TGTGCCAGCAGTGCCCAAGTATCGAACACTGAAGCTTTCTTT. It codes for CASSAQVSNTEAFF.

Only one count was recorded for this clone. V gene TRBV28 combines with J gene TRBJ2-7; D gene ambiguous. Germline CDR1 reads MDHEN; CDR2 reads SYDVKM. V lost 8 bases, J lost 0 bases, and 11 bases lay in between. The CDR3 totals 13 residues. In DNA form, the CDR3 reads TGTGCCAGCCAGTCTGGAAGCTCCTACGAGCAGTACTTC. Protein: CASQSGSSYEQYF.

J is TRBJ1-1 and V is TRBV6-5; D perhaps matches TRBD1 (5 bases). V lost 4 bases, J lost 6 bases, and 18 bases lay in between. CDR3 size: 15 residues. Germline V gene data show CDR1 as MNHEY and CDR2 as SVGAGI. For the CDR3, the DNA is TGTGCCAGCAGTTTTGATAGGGACTTCGTCCCTGAAGCTTTCTTT. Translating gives CASSFDRDFVPEAFF.

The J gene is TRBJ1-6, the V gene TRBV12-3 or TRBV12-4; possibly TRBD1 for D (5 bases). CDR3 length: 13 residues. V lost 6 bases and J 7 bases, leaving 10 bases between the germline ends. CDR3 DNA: TGTGCCAGCAGATACTCAGGGAATTCACCCCTCCACTTT. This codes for CASRYSGNSPLHF.

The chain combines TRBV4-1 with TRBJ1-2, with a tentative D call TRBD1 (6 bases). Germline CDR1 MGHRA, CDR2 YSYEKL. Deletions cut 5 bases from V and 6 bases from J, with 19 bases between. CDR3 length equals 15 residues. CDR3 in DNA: TGCGCCAGCAGCTCACGGAGCAGGGGAATTGATGGCTACACCTTC. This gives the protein CASSSRSRGIDGYTF.

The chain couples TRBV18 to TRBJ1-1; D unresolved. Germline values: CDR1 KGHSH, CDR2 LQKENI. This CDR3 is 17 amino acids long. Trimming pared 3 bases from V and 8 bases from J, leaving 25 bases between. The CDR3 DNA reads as TGTGCCAGCTCACCGAGTATCTCCCTGAGTGGTCGGACGGAAGCTTTCTTT. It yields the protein CASSPSISLSGRTEAFF.

The CDR3 nucleotides read TGTGCCAGCAGTGACCACCAAGAGGAGACTAATGAAAAACTGTTTTTT. Its protein product is CASSDHQEETNEKLFF. This chain joins TRBV25-1 and TRBJ1-4; D remains unclear. V shed 3 bases and J shed 2 bases, with 13 bases lying between them. Germline V lookup: CDR1 MGHDK, CDR2 SYGVNS. CDR3 length equals 16 residues.

DNA of the CDR3: TGTGCCAGCAGCCGGACTGTCAGCTCCTACAATGAGCAGTTCTTC. As protein: CASSRTVSSYNEQFF. The rearrangement links TRBV27 to TRBJ2-1, with D perhaps matching TRBD2 (5 bases). This CDR3 spans 15 amino acids. Trimming took off 6 bases at V and 0 bases at J, with 12 bases between the two ends. Germline values: CDR1 MNHEY, CDR2 SMNVEV (reference sequence).

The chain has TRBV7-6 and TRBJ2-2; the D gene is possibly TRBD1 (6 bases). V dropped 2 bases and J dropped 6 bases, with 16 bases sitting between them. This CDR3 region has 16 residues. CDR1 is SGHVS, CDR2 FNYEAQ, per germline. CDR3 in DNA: TGTGCCAGCAGCTTAACAGGGCGAAGTTCGGCCGGGGAGCTGTTTTTT. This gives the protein CASSLTGRSSAGELFF.

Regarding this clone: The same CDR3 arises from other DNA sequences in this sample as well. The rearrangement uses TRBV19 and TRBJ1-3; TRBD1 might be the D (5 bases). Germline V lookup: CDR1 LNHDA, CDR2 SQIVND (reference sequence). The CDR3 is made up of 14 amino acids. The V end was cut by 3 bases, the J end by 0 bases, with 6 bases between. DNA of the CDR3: TGTGCCAGTAGTATTGGGGGCTCTGGAAACACCATATATTTT. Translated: CASSIGGSGNTIYF. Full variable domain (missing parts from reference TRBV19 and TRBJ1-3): DGGITQSPKYLFRKEGQNVTLSCEQNLNHDAMYWYRQDPGQGLRLIYYSQIVNDFQKGDIAEGYSVSREKKESFPLTVTSAQKNPTAFYLCASSIGGSGNTIYFGEGSWLTVV.

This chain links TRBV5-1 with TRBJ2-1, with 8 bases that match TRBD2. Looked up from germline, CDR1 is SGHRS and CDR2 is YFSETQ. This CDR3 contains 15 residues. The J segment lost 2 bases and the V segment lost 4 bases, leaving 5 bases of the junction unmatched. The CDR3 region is CASSVNGGAYNEQFF. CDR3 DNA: TGCGCCAGCAGCGTGAACGGGGGGGCCTACAATGAGCAGTTCTTC.

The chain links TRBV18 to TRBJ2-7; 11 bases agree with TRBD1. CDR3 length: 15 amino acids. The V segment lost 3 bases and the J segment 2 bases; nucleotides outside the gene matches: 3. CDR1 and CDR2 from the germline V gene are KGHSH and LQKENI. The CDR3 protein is CASSPGQGDTYEQYV. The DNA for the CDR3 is TGTGCCAGCTCACCGGGACAGGGGGATACCTACGAGCAGTACGTC.

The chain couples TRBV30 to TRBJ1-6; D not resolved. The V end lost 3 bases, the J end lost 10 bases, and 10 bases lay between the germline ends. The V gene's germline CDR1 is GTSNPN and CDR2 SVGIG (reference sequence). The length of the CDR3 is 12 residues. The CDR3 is CAWRQPGSPLHF. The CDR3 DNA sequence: TGTGCCTGGAGACAGCCGGGGTCACCCCTCCACTTT.

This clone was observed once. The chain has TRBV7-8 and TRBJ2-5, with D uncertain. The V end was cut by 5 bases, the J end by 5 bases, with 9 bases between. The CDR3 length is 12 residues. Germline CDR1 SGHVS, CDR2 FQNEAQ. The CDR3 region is CASSPPRETQYF. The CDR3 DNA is TGTGCCAGCAGCCCCCCAAGGGAGACCCAGTACTTC.

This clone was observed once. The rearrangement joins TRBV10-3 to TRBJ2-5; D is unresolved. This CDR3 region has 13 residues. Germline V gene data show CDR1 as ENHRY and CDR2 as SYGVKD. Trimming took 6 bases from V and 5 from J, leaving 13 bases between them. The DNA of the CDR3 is TGTGCCATCAGAGACGGTAGTTGGGAGACCCAGTACTTC. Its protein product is CAIRDGSWETQYF.

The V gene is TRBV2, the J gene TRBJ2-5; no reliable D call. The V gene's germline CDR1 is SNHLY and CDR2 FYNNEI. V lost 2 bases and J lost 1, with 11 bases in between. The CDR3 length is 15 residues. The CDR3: CASSEKVWTQETQYF. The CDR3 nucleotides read TGTGCCAGCAGTGAAAAGGTGTGGACCCAAGAGACCCAGTACTTC.

The CDR3 DNA reads as TGTGCCAGCAGTTACCACGGTCGCAATCAGCCCCAGCATTTT. It codes for CASSYHGRNQPQHF. The rearrangement links TRBV6-2 or TRBV6-3 to TRBJ1-5; D gene unclear. Germline values: CDR1 MNHEY, CDR2 SVGEGT. V lost 2 bases and J lost 2, with 7 bases in between. The CDR3 spans 14 residues.

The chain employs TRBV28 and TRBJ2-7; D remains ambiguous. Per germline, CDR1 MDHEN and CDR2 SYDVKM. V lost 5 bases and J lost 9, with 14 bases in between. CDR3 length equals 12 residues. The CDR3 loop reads CASSTALSGQYV. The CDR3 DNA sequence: TGTGCCAGCAGTACAGCCCTTAGTGGGCAGTACGTC.

In DNA form, the CDR3 reads TGTGCCAGCAGTTTGCGGCAGACTGAAGCTTTCTTT. This encodes CASSLRQTEAFF. This chain connects TRBV28 to TRBJ1-1; D is unclear. The germline CDR1 and CDR2 sequences are MDHEN and SYDVKM. The CDR3 has 12 amino acids. Trimming shortened V by 3 bases and J by 5 bases, and 7 bases separated the two germline ends.

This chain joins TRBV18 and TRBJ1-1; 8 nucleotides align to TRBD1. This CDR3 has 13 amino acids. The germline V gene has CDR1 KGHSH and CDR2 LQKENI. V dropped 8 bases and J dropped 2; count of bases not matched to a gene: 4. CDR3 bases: TGTGCCAGCCTAGCAGGGGGCAACACTGAAGCTTTCTTT. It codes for CASLAGGNTEAFF.

The CDR3 DNA reads TGTGCCACCAGTGATCCGGTACATTTAGCGGGGCCCCAAGAGACCCAGTACTTC. This gives the protein CATSDPVHLAGPQETQYF. The chain carries TRBV24-1 and TRBJ2-5, with 8 bases identical to TRBD2. Germline CDR1 reads KGHDR; CDR2 reads SFDVKD. V gave up 3 bases and J gave up 1 base; unmatched junction bases: 12. The CDR3 sequence is 18 residues long.